This T cell receptor (beta chain) stems from a study of PD-L1 blockade in urothelial cancer. Germline V gene lookup returns CDR1 SGHTA and CDR2 FQGNSA. The CDR3 sequence is 15 residues long. The V gene end was trimmed by 5 bases and the J gene end by 1 base; junction bases not matched to a gene: 6. A single count supports this clone. The data were produced by immunoSEQ multiplex PCR, yet TCRdb's version contains in-frame clones alone and is incomplete. The sample includes about 48,000 clones, roughly 80% seen only once; the top ten take roughly 8.8%. The time point is: peripheral blood 6 weeks after treatment start.

The V gene is TRBV7-2, the J gene TRBJ2-3; TRBD1 agrees at 7 bases. The sample consisted of PBMCs, taken around atezolizumab (anti-PD-L1) treatment. This sequence was found in a man aged 65 to 85 with urothelial cancer. CDR3 loop: CASSGQGGRTDTQYF. DNA for the CDR3: TGTGCCAGCAGCGGTCAAGGGGGCCGCACAGATACGCAGTATTTT.